The rows below give T cell receptor beta chains drawn from one sample of a study of CD8 T cells in Susac syndrome. One entry per CDR3 protein results from TCRdb running MiXCR on the immunoSEQ multiplex PCR reads. The data contain 75,000 to 100,000 distinct CDR3 sequences, around 95% of them singletons. The sequencing sample was made of CD8+ T cells from PBMCs. These receptors originate from a human donor with Susac syndrome. The CDR3 runs from the conserved cysteine through the conserved F or W. Fields, in order: D gene, V gene, J gene, clone size, CDR3 protein, CDR3 DNA. D genes are given only for firm matches. Only some rows state a clone size, as once, few, many or a class for expanded clones.

d_gene: -; v_gene: TRBV19; j_gene: TRBJ2-3; abundance: -; CDR3aa: CASGTGSRADTQYF; CDR3nt: TGTGCCAGTGGGACCGGGAGCCGTGCAGATACGCAGTATTTT
d_gene: TRBD1; v_gene: TRBV28; j_gene: TRBJ2-7; abundance: -; CDR3aa: CASSLSGQGYEQYF; CDR3nt: TGTGCCAGCAGTTTATCCGGACAGGGCTACGAGCAGTACTTC
d_gene: TRBD1; v_gene: TRBV29-1; j_gene: TRBJ2-2; abundance: -; CDR3aa: CSVSWTGSTGELFF; CDR3nt: TGCAGCGTTAGCTGGACAGGGAGCACCGGGGAGCTGTTTTTT
d_gene: -; v_gene: TRBV5-6; j_gene: TRBJ1-5; abundance: -; CDR3aa: CASSLSNQPQHF; CDR3nt: TGTGCCAGCAGCTTGTCCAATCAGCCCCAGCATTTT
d_gene: -; v_gene: TRBV29-1; j_gene: TRBJ2-7; abundance: few; CDR3aa: CSAVGREQYF; CDR3nt: TGCAGCGCCGTCGGACGGGAGCAGTACTTC
d_gene: -; v_gene: TRBV5-1; j_gene: TRBJ2-1; abundance: -; CDR3aa: CASSITANEQFF; CDR3nt: TGCGCCAGCAGCATTACAGCAAATGAGCAGTTCTTC
d_gene: -; v_gene: TRBV27; j_gene: TRBJ1-1; abundance: -; CDR3aa: CASSLGVGTEAFF; CDR3nt: TGTGCCAGCAGTTTAGGGGTGGGGACTGAAGCTTTCTTT
d_gene: TRBD2; v_gene: TRBV9; j_gene: TRBJ2-2; abundance: -; CDR3aa: CASSAGLAGDTGELFF; CDR3nt: TGTGCCAGCAGCGCTGGACTAGCGGGAGACACCGGGGAGCTGTTTTTT
d_gene: -; v_gene: TRBV13; j_gene: TRBJ2-7; abundance: -; CDR3aa: CASSPTDSSYEQYF; CDR3nt: TGTGCCAGCAGCCCGACAGACAGCTCCTACGAGCAGTACTTC
d_gene: -; v_gene: TRBV6-5; j_gene: TRBJ2-7; abundance: -; CDR3aa: CASSSMREQYF; CDR3nt: TGTGCCAGCAGTAGTATGAGGGAGCAGTACTTC
d_gene: -; v_gene: TRBV29-1; j_gene: TRBJ2-5; abundance: -; CDR3aa: CSVPQGEETQYF; CDR3nt: TGCAGCGTTCCGCAAGGGGAGGAGACCCAGTACTTC
d_gene: -; v_gene: TRBV24-1; j_gene: TRBJ2-1; abundance: -; CDR3aa: CATSELQYNEQFF; CDR3nt: TGTGCCACCAGTGAGCTACAGTACAATGAGCAGTTCTTC
d_gene: TRBD1; v_gene: TRBV12-3/TRBV12-4; j_gene: TRBJ1-2; abundance: -; CDR3aa: CASNSPRGQRNGYTF; CDR3nt: TGTGCCAGCAACTCGCCGCGGGGACAGAGGAATGGCTACACCTTC
d_gene: TRBD2; v_gene: TRBV12-3/TRBV12-4; j_gene: TRBJ2-7; abundance: -; CDR3aa: CASSLGGLAGLREQYF; CDR3nt: TGTGCCAGCAGTTTGGGAGGACTAGCGGGTTTACGGGAGCAGTACTTC
d_gene: TRBD1; v_gene: TRBV7-6; j_gene: TRBJ2-3; abundance: -; CDR3aa: CASSRPGGASTDTQYF; CDR3nt: TGTGCCAGCAGCAGACCAGGGGGAGCTAGCACAGATACGCAGTATTTT
d_gene: TRBD1; v_gene: TRBV27; j_gene: TRBJ2-7; abundance: -; CDR3aa: CASRTGVHEQYF; CDR3nt: TGTGCCAGCAGGACAGGGGTTCACGAGCAGTACTTC
d_gene: TRBD2; v_gene: TRBV27; j_gene: TRBJ2-5; abundance: -; CDR3aa: CASRTQLAGAETQYF; CDR3nt: TGTGCCAGCAGGACCCAACTAGCGGGAGCTGAGACCCAGTACTTC
d_gene: -; v_gene: TRBV27; j_gene: TRBJ1-5; abundance: -; CDR3aa: CASSPGTNQPQHF; CDR3nt: TGTGCCAGCAGTCCCGGGACAAATCAGCCCCAGCATTTT